This TCR beta chain comes out of a study of blood T cells in healthy people across ages. Findings and limits, study-wide: Per-million-T-cell TCR beta diversity fell roughly linearly with age.

The sample holds many counts of this clonotype. Its antigen remains unidentified. Germline CDR1 DFQATT, CDR2 SNEGSKA (reference sequence). J lost 3 bases, V lost 6 bases, and 3 bases had no gene match. CDR3 length: 12 residues. Primers used in a second PCR of roughly 7 to 12 cycles were a sample-barcoded 5' primer and a J-beta primer mix. Through a template-switch adaptor with 12 random nucleotides, each cDNA molecule received a tag. CDR3-containing paired-end reads numbered at least 3 million in each sample. Each CDR3 protein gets one entry after TCRdb re-called the 5' RACE reads with MiXCR. The sample lists over 950,000 distinct CDR3 sequences, about 51% seen once, with over 20% in the top ten. Every sample yielded at least 6 million isolated PBMCs.

The chain is built from TRBV20-1 and TRBJ2-7, with 9 nucleotides matching TRBD1. The receptor was derived from a woman aged 55-70 years in good health. Sequencing was done on a sample of blood. The CDR3 spells CSAPTGGYEQYF. The CDR3 DNA reads as TGCAGTGCGCCGACAGGGGGCTACGAGCAGTACTTC.